The rows below give T cell receptor beta chains drawn from one sample of a study of cytomegalovirus exposure and HLA in healthy donors. The table came from immunoSEQ multiplex PCR; TCRdb's copy has only in-frame clones and leaves some out. Of more than 130,000 clones listed, about three quarters are singletons. Sequencing was performed on PBMCs. Receptors were obtained from a human donor in good health. The CDR3 runs from the conserved cysteine through the conserved F or W. Each record gives: V gene, J gene, CDR3 protein.

V: TRBV5-4
J: TRBJ1-2
CDR3: CASSRVGGGPDYGYTF

V: TRBV18
J: TRBJ2-2
CDR3: CASSPTTGSNTGELFF

V: TRBV4-1
J: TRBJ1-3
CDR3: CASSTQISGNTIYF

V: TRBV7-2
J: TRBJ2-2
CDR3: CASSSGELFF

V: TRBV11-3
J: TRBJ2-5
CDR3: CASSLDSGRQETQYF

V: TRBV4-2
J: TRBJ1-4
CDR3: CASSQDMTVGNEKLFF

V: TRBV29-1
J: TRBJ2-3
CDR3: CSVKGQGSTDTQYF

V: TRBV27
J: TRBJ1-1
CDR3: CASSSPRWAGNTEAFF

V: TRBV20-1
J: TRBJ2-3
CDR3: CSFDREATQYF

V: TRBV5-4
J: TRBJ2-2
CDR3: CASSLSGINTGELFF

V: TRBV5-8
J: TRBJ2-5
CDR3: CASSLGQGNRETQYF

V: TRBV29-1
J: TRBJ2-1
CDR3: CSAIRDGNEQFF

V: TRBV5-4
J: TRBJ1-6
CDR3: CASSSPKARDGNSPLHF

V: TRBV6-1
J: TRBJ2-5
CDR3: CASIRDRGGETQYF

V: TRBV5-1
J: TRBJ2-2
CDR3: CASTFGRNTGELFF

V: TRBV6-1
J: TRBJ2-5
CDR3: CASSALETQYF

V: TRBV30
J: TRBJ2-7
CDR3: CAWNHGQGGYEQYF

V: TRBV11-2
J: TRBJ1-5
CDR3: CASSLDSRSNQPQHF

V: TRBV7-2
J: TRBJ1-6
CDR3: CASSTQVSYNSPLHF

V: TRBV27
J: TRBJ2-1
CDR3: CASQDGSSYNEQFF

V: TRBV2
J: TRBJ2-4
CDR3: CASSKDDVLAGALAKNIQYF

V: TRBV4-2
J: TRBJ2-1
CDR3: CASSLTGGSYNEQFF

V: TRBV20-1
J: TRBJ2-1
CDR3: CSARRANEQFF

V: TRBV7-2
J: TRBJ1-1
CDR3: CASSRQGRGTEAFF

V: TRBV5-1
J: TRBJ1-2
CDR3: CASSLSQEERYGYTF

V: TRBV2
J: TRBJ2-1
CDR3: CASTRLAGGNEQFF

V: TRBV9
J: TRBJ2-1
CDR3: CASSLRTSGDEQFF

V: TRBV2
J: TRBJ2-3
CDR3: CASSPQGGAGGGDTQYF

V: TRBV4-1
J: TRBJ1-1
CDR3: CASSFRQERVGTEAFF

V: TRBV30
J: TRBJ1-6
CDR3: CAWSAPRRGPGGSPLHF

V: TRBV27
J: TRBJ2-6
CDR3: CASRRGGHRSGANVLTF

V: TRBV15
J: TRBJ1-5
CDR3: CATSRDRNSNQPQHF

V: TRBV19
J: TRBJ2-5
CDR3: CASSIGDIGETQYF